Below, 32 T cell receptor beta chains from the same sample are listed, as sequenced in a study of T cells in Graves' hyperthyroidism and ophthalmopathy. The CDR3 regions of TCR beta were amplified from RNA transcripts. The TCR CDR3 was amplified in a first-round RT-PCR using the HTBI primer set. TCRdb reanalysed the multiplex PCR reads using MiXCR and keeps one entry per CDR3 protein. Of some 620,000 distinct CDR3 sequences listed, roughly 15% are singletons. Specimen: blood. These receptors were collected from a woman younger than 45 with Graves' hyperthyroidism.

The chain has TRBV6-2 or TRBV6-3 and TRBJ1-1; 9 bases are shared with TRBD1. This CDR3 is built from 17 residues. The V gene end was trimmed by 5 bases and the J gene end by 4 bases; junction bases not matched to a gene: 14. In germline, CDR1 is MNHEY, CDR2 SVGEGT. This CDR3 reads CASSKSGQGLRGTEAFF. The CDR3 DNA is TGTGCCAGCAGTAAATCGGGACAGGGACTTCGAGGCACTGAAGCTTTCTTT.

This clonotype has at least ten counts. The chain couples TRBV2 to TRBJ2-3, with a possible D match to TRBD2 (6 bases). The germline V and J ends were trimmed by 3 bases and 1 base, with 8 bases remaining between them. Germline V CDR1 and CDR2: SNHLY, FYNNEI. The CDR3 has 14 residues. The CDR3 protein is CASSDPGGTDTQYF. Written as DNA, the CDR3 is TGTGCCAGCAGTGATCCGGGGGGCACAGATACGCAGTATTTT.

This chain joins TRBV20-1 and TRBJ2-7; maybe TRBD2 (5 bases). The CDR3 totals 15 residues. The V gene lost 7 bases and the J gene lost 4 bases, with 23 bases spanning the gap. Per germline, CDR1 DFQATT and CDR2 SNEGSKA (reference sequence). CDR3 sequence: CSVPVEESLGYEQYF. In DNA form, the CDR3 reads TGCAGTGTCCCAGTGGAGGAGTCTTTGGGTTACGAGCAGTACTTC.

The rearrangement uses TRBV30 and TRBJ2-2, with D possibly being TRBD1 or TRBD2 (6 bases each). Germline assignment: CDR1 GTSNPN and CDR2 SVGIG (reference sequence). Between the trimmed V and J ends, which lost 1 base and 9 bases, there was a span of 12 bases. The CDR3 extends over 13 amino acids. The CDR3 nucleotides read TGTGCCTGGAGTGGCAGGGGAGGCCGGGAGCTGTTTTTT. As protein: CAWSGRGGRELFF.

This clonotype turned up a few times. V is TRBV5-8 and J is TRBJ1-2, with D perhaps TRBD1 (6 bases). Germline V gene sequence: CDR1 SGHTS, CDR2 YDEGEE. Trimming left V 1 base short and J 8 bases short, with 15 bases between. CDR3 length equals 14 residues. CDR3 residues: CASSLSYRAGGYTF. CDR3 nucleotides: TGTGCCAGCAGCTTGAGCTACAGGGCTGGCGGCTACACCTTC.

This clonotype was counted many times. The chain uses TRBV30 and TRBJ1-1; the D gene is possibly TRBD1 (6 bases). V was cut by 4 bases and J by 0 bases, with 12 bases left in between. The germline V gene encodes CDR1 GTSNPN and CDR2 SVGIG (reference sequence). This CDR3 spans 14 amino acids. The CDR3 sequence: CAWTGALMNTEAFF. CDR3 sequence (DNA): TGTGCCTGGACAGGGGCCCTTATGAACACTGAAGCTTTCTTT.

This clonotype has only a few counts. The V call is TRBV12-3 or TRBV12-4, the J call TRBJ2-3; possibly TRBD1 or TRBD2 for D (5 bases each). This CDR3 has 14 amino acids. Trimming pared 3 bases from V and 5 bases from J, leaving 12 bases between. This CDR3 is CASSFAPGRDTQYF. As DNA, the CDR3 is TGTGCCAGCAGTTTTGCCCCGGGACGAGATACGCAGTATTTT.

This clonotype was counted many times. The V call is TRBV7-2, the J call TRBJ2-1, with TRBD1 identical over 8 bases. V trimming: 7 bases; J trimming: 7 bases; junction bases outside the gene matches: 9. The CDR3 is 14 residues long. CDR1 is SGHTA and CDR2 is FQGNSA in the germline V gene. The CDR3 sequence is CASTWQGAGNEQFF. The CDR3 nucleotides are TGTGCCAGCACGTGGCAGGGGGCGGGGAATGAGCAGTTCTTC.

CDR3 loop: CASSLQVFTSHEQFF. CDR3 nucleotides: TGTGCCAGCAGCCTACAGGTTTTTACTTCCCATGAGCAGTTCTTC. The rearrangement links TRBV7-3 to TRBJ2-1; tentatively, D is TRBD1 (5 bases). The CDR3 extends over 15 amino acids. The germline CDR1 and CDR2 sequences are SGHTA and FQGTGA. Trimming removed 5 bases at V and 8 bases at J, with 19 bases between.

V and J are TRBV6-6 and TRBJ1-4; weak D call: TRBD1 (6 bases). CDR3 length: 17 amino acids. Looked up from germline, CDR1 is MNHNY and CDR2 is SVGAGI (reference sequence). The V end lost 0 bases, the J end lost 5 bases, and 16 bases lay between the germline ends. CDR3 protein: CASSYSVSGVENEKLFF. The CDR3 coding sequence is TGTGCCAGCAGTTACTCCGTTTCAGGGGTTGAAAATGAAAAACTGTTTTTT.

This clonotype was seen more than once but under ten times. The junction shows a germline mismatch at one end, possibly a read error. V gene TRBV2 combines with J gene TRBJ2-3; D is unresolved. In germline, CDR1 is SNHLY, CDR2 FYNNEI. This CDR3 contains 12 residues. The CDR3 DNA reads as TGTGTCAGCAGTAGACTCCACGATACGCAGTATTTT. Encoded protein: CVSSRLHDTQYF.

This clonotype appeared many times. The chain is built from TRBV18 and TRBJ2-5, with TRBD1 matching over 7 bases. V shed 3 bases, J shed 5 bases, and the junction held 3 bases outside the gene matches. CDR3 length equals 13 residues. Germline values: CDR1 KGHSH, CDR2 LQKENI. CDR3 bases: TGTGCCAGCTCACCGACAGGGACGGAGACCCAGTACTTC. It encodes CASSPTGTETQYF. The full variable domain, its missing parts supplied by reference TRBV18 and TRBJ2-5, is NAGVMQNPRHLVRRRGQEARLRCSPMKGHSHVYWYRQLPEEGLKFMVYLQKENIIDESGMPKERFSAEFPKEGPSILRIQQVVRGDSAAYFCASSPTGTETQYFGPGTRLLVL.

This clonotype turned up a few times. The V gene is TRBV5-6, the J gene TRBJ2-1; perhaps TRBD2 as D (6 bases). Germline CDR1 SGHDT, CDR2 YYEEEE. V was clipped by 4 bases and J by 2 bases, with 10 bases between them. This CDR3 region has 14 residues. The CDR3 sequence: CASSGGGPYNEQFF. The CDR3 DNA follows: TGTGCCAGCAGCGGCGGAGGGCCCTACAATGAGCAGTTCTTC.

V and J are TRBV6-4 and TRBJ2-2; D ambiguous. In germline, CDR1 is MRHNA, CDR2 SNTAGT. The CDR3 contains 13 residues. V lost 4 bases and J 0 bases, leaving 3 bases between the germline ends. In DNA form, the CDR3 reads TGTGCCAGCAGTGCGGCGAACACCGGGGAGCTGTTTTTT. It translates to CASSAANTGELFF.

This clonotype was recorded many times. The chain joins TRBV6-8 to TRBJ1-5; 9 bases are shared with TRBD1. V gave up 8 bases and J gave up 5 bases; unmatched junction bases: 13. Germline lookup yields CDR1 MNHGY and CDR2 SAAAGT. CDR3 length: 16 residues. DNA for the CDR3: TGTGCCAGCCTATCGTACCGGGACAGGGATGATCAGCCCCAGCATTTT. It translates to CASLSYRDRDDQPQHF.

This clonotype was detected a few times. This chain joins TRBV5-5 and TRBJ1-2; a weak D match, TRBD1 (5 bases). Germline V gene data show CDR1 as SGHKS and CDR2 as YYEKEE (reference sequence). CDR3 length: 15 residues. Trimming stripped 1 base from V and 5 bases from J, with 15 bases between. Here the CDR3 DNA reads TGTGCCAGCAGCTTGCGGCCGGGGGACGGGTATGGCTACACCTTC. Translated: CASSLRPGDGYGYTF.

This chain connects TRBV27 to TRBJ1-3; unclear D gene. The CDR3 loop spans 13 amino acids. Trimming stripped 6 bases from V and 0 bases from J, with 6 bases between. Germline V lookup: CDR1 MNHEY, CDR2 SMNVEV (reference sequence). CDR3 sequence reads: CASSPFSGNTIYF. The CDR3 coding sequence is TGTGCCAGCAGCCCCTTCTCTGGAAACACCATATATTTT.

In this sample, this clonotype turned up a few times. The chain carries TRBV5-6 and TRBJ2-7; D gene ambiguous. In germline, CDR1 is SGHDT, CDR2 YYEEEE. The ends were cut back, 5 bases at V and 0 bases at J, with 12 bases in the middle. This CDR3 is 14 amino acids long. This chain's CDR3 is CASSLTPRSYEQYF. The CDR3 DNA follows: TGTGCCAGCAGTTTAACTCCCCGCTCCTACGAGCAGTACTTC. Combining the CDR3 with reference TRBV5-6 and TRBJ2-7 gives the whole variable domain DAGVTQSPTHLIKTRGQQVTLRCSPKSGHDTVSWYQQALGQGPQFIFQYYEEEERQRGNFPDRFSGHQFPNYSSELNVNALLLGDSALYLCASSLTPRSYEQYFGPGTRLTVT.

In its sample, this clonotype was seen many times. J is TRBJ2-7 and V is TRBV24-1; TRBD1 aligns across 9 bases. Trimming at V came to 4 bases and at J to 3 bases, leaving 3 bases not matched to a gene. Germline assignment: CDR1 KGHDR and CDR2 SFDVKD. The CDR3 is 14 amino acids. Here the CDR3 reads CATSDRTGDYEQYF. The CDR3 coding sequence is TGTGCCACCAGTGACCGGACAGGGGACTACGAGCAGTACTTC.

This clonotype was seen at least ten times. This chain connects TRBV27 to TRBJ1-1, with 9 bases lining up with TRBD1. The germline V gene has CDR1 MNHEY and CDR2 SMNVEV (reference sequence). The CDR3 runs to 14 residues. Trimming cost V 2 bases and J 8 bases; bases outside gene matches: 6. The CDR3 DNA is TGTGCCAGCAGTTTAACCGGGACAGGGAAAGAAGCTTTCTTT. Protein product: CASSLTGTGKEAFF.

Many counts were recorded for this clonotype. The J gene is TRBJ2-3, the V gene TRBV30; D not resolved. The V gene lost 0 bases and the J gene lost 6 bases, with 7 bases spanning the gap. This CDR3 spans 12 amino acids. Germline V gene sequence: CDR1 GTSNPN, CDR2 SVGIG (reference sequence). The CDR3: CAWSVRTDTQYF. The CDR3 coding sequence is TGTGCCTGGAGTGTACGAACGGATACGCAGTATTTT.

This clonotype was picked up many times. This chain uses TRBV7-2 with TRBJ1-4; a possible D gene is TRBD1 (6 bases). Between the trimmed V and J ends, which lost 3 bases and 4 bases, there was a span of 9 bases. CDR3 length equals 14 residues. Germline V CDR1 and CDR2: SGHTA, FQGNSA. The CDR3: CASSLGGLNEKLFF. The CDR3 coding sequence is TGTGCCAGCAGCTTGGGGGGGCTTAATGAAAAACTGTTTTTT. Full variable domain (remainder filled in from reference TRBV7-2 and TRBJ1-4): GAGVSQSPSNKVTEKGKDVELRCDPISGHTALYWYRQSLGQGLEFLIYFQGNSAPDKSGLPSDRFSAERTGGSVSTLTIQRTQQEDSAVYLCASSLGGLNEKLFFGSGTQLSVL.

The gene calls are TRBV20-1 and TRBJ2-7; no reliable D call. Per germline, CDR1 DFQATT and CDR2 SNEGSKA (reference sequence). V was trimmed by 3 bases and J by 6 bases, leaving 9 bases between them. This CDR3 is 11 amino acids long. CDR3 DNA sequence: TGCAGTGCTAGCGGCCCCCTCGAGCAGTACTTC. Translating it yields CSASGPLEQYF.

This chain connects TRBV6-2 or TRBV6-3 to TRBJ1-1, with D possibly being TRBD1 (6 bases). The ends were cut back, 4 bases at V and 0 bases at J, with 18 bases in the middle. This CDR3 is built from 17 residues. The V gene's germline CDR1 is MNHEY and CDR2 SVGEGT. The CDR3 protein is CASSLYGGPGMNTEAFF. The CDR3 DNA follows: TGTGCCAGCAGTTTGTATGGGGGGCCAGGGATGAACACTGAAGCTTTCTTT.

V gene TRBV7-9 combines with J gene TRBJ2-3, with TRBD2 as a possible D gene (6 bases). Trimming pared 2 bases from V and 0 bases from J, leaving 12 bases between. The CDR3 runs to 16 residues. CDR1 is SEHNR, CDR2 FQNEAQ, per germline (reference sequence). As DNA, the CDR3 is TGTGCCAGCAGCTTATCCGGAAGCGGGAGCACAGATACGCAGTATTTT. It is translated as CASSLSGSGSTDTQYF.

The chain recombines TRBV18 with TRBJ2-5; D is uncertain. In germline, CDR1 is KGHSH, CDR2 LQKENI. V lost 0 bases and J 5 bases, leaving 13 bases between the germline ends. The CDR3 spans 15 residues. The CDR3 coding sequence is TGTGCCAGCTCACCACCGTCGGGCAGCGCGGAGACCCAGTACTTC. Protein product: CASSPPSGSAETQYF.

About this clonotype itself: A much larger clone differs from this one at a single base, so this may be a read error. The chain is built from TRBV27 and TRBJ2-7, with D perhaps matching TRBD2 (6 bases). The CDR3 loop spans 16 amino acids. In germline, CDR1 is MNHEY, CDR2 SMNVEV (reference sequence). The CDR3 DNA is TGTGCCGGCAGCCCCTCTCTTGCGGGGAATGAGGACGAGCAGTACTTC. Residues: CAGSPSLAGNEDEQYF.

In its sample, this clonotype was seen many times. This chain uses TRBV20-1 with TRBJ1-1; 7 positions match TRBD1. The V gene end was trimmed by 6 bases and the J gene end by 0 bases; junction bases not matched to a gene: 10. This CDR3 is 15 amino acids long. Germline CDR1 and CDR2: DFQATT and SNEGSKA (reference sequence). The CDR3 DNA reads TGCAGTGCCAAGCCTCCGGGACAGATGAACACTGAAGCTTTCTTT. This gives the protein CSAKPPGQMNTEAFF.

This clonotype was counted a single time. V gene TRBV9 combines with J gene TRBJ2-5; D is possibly TRBD1 or TRBD2 (5 bases each). The CDR3 has 12 amino acids. CDR1 and CDR2 (germline): SGDLS, YYNGEE. Trimming stripped 3 bases from V and 10 bases from J, with 13 bases between. The CDR3 region is CASSGTGGGQYF. The DNA of the CDR3 is TGTGCCAGCAGCGGGACGGGTGGGGGCCAGTACTTC.

This clonotype was observed once. The chain is built from TRBV7-9 and TRBJ1-2; no clear D gene. The CDR3 contains 13 residues. In germline, CDR1 is SEHNR, CDR2 FQNEAQ (reference sequence). The V end was cut by 5 bases, the J end by 4 bases, with 11 bases between. CDR3: CASSAAPGYGYTF. CDR3 bases: TGTGCCAGCAGCGCTGCGCCAGGCTATGGCTACACCTTC.

For the CDR3, the DNA is TGTGCCAGCAGTGAAGAATGGCGACAGGCAACTCAGCCCCAGCATTTT. Amino acid sequence: CASSEEWRQATQPQHF. V is TRBV6-1 and J is TRBJ1-5; TRBD1 might be the D (6 bases). From germline, CDR1 is MNHNS and CDR2 SASEGT. The V gene lost 1 base and the J gene lost 6 bases, with 16 bases spanning the gap. The CDR3 extends over 16 amino acids.

This clonotype was seen more than once but under ten times. The chain uses TRBV7-2 and TRBJ1-1, with a possible D match to TRBD1 (5 bases). Per the germline V gene, CDR1 is SGHTA and CDR2 is FQGNSA. The germline V and J ends were trimmed by 5 bases and 3 bases, with 13 bases remaining between them. The CDR3 has 14 amino acids. The CDR3 DNA sequence: TGTGCCAGCAGCGTGGGGGTCATGGACACTGAAGCTTTCTTT. This codes for CASSVGVMDTEAFF.